The 31 T cell receptor beta chains below come from one sample, sequenced in a study of T cell responses to AZD1222 COVID-19 vaccine. Sequencing was performed with immunoSEQ multiplex PCR; in TCRdb, only in-frame clones are kept and a portion is missing. The repertoire holds 180,000 or so clones, around 95% seen once, with 0.64% in the top ten. Source: peripheral blood, taken on day 0 of AZD1222 vaccination. Receptors were obtained from an adult in good health.

This chain uses TRBV12-3 or TRBV12-4 with TRBJ2-1; D ambiguous. The V and J ends lost 3 bases and 7 bases respectively, with 4 bases between them. The CDR3 loop spans 11 amino acids. The CDR3 coding sequence is TGTGCCAGCAGTTTTAGGAATGAGCAGTTCTTC. The encoded protein is CASSFRNEQFF.

This chain's CDR3 is CASSLRITDTGELFF. For the CDR3, the DNA is TGTGCCAGCAGCCTAAGGATAACCGACACCGGGGAGCTGTTTTTT. The rearrangement uses TRBV5-6 and TRBJ2-2; no clear D gene. Germline V lookup: CDR1 SGHDT, CDR2 YYEEEE. This CDR3 has 15 residues. Deletions cut 4 bases from V and 3 bases from J, with 13 bases between.

This clone was found once. This chain joins TRBV29-1 and TRBJ2-3, with unresolved D. The CDR3 runs to 10 residues. The germline V gene encodes CDR1 SQVTM and CDR2 ANQGSEA. CDR3 nucleotide sequence: TGCTCCGCCCGTGCAGATACGCAGTATTTT. Protein product: CSARADTQYF.

V usage is TRBV5-3 and J usage is TRBJ1-3; D may be TRBD1 (5 bases). TRBV5-3 is given ORF status, its function remaining uncertain. CDR3 length: 16 residues. V gave up 2 bases and J gave up 4 bases, with 16 bases separating them. CDR3 nucleotides: TGTGCCAGAAGCTTTCCGGGACTCCCCTGGGGAAACACCATATATTTT. Protein sequence: CARSFPGLPWGNTIYF.

The CDR3 DNA sequence: TGTGCCAGCAGCGAGCGCGCAGGTTGGACGGACGAGCAGTACTTC. This codes for CASSERAGWTDEQYF. The chain joins TRBV7-9 to TRBJ2-7, with D unresolved. Trimming removed 5 bases from V and 5 bases from J, with 19 bases in between. The CDR3 is 15 residues long. Germline CDR1 and CDR2: SEHNR and FQNEAQ (reference sequence).

The gene calls are TRBV30 and TRBJ1-5, with TRBD1 as a possible D gene (6 bases). CDR1 is GTSNPN and CDR2 is SVGIG in the germline V gene (reference sequence). V was pared by 6 bases and J by 4 bases, with 16 bases between. This CDR3 has 14 amino acids. In nucleotides, the CDR3 is TGTGCCTGTAATTTCCGGGACAAAAATCAGCCCCAGCATTTT. Translation gives CACNFRDKNQPQHF.

V is TRBV28 and J is TRBJ1-1; maybe TRBD1 (6 bases). Germline CDR1 MDHEN, CDR2 SYDVKM. There are 13 residues in the CDR3. Between the trimmed V and J ends, which lost 6 bases and 3 bases, there was a span of 11 bases. This CDR3 is CASRAQGDTEAFF. The CDR3 nucleotides read TGTGCCAGCAGAGCACAGGGTGACACTGAAGCTTTCTTT.

J is TRBJ1-1 and V is TRBV11-2; D is possibly TRBD1 (6 bases). The germline CDR1 and CDR2 sequences are SGHAT and FQNNGV. CDR3 length: 14 residues. V gave up 5 bases and J gave up 3 bases, with 13 bases separating them. The DNA of the CDR3 is TGTGCCAGCAGCACTACACAGGGATACACTGAAGCTTTCTTT. It specifies CASSTTQGYTEAFF.

The rearrangement joins TRBV5-1 to TRBJ2-5; no clear D gene. With 4 bases removed from V and 5 bases from J, the gap between germline ends came to 15 bases. From germline, CDR1 is SGHRS and CDR2 YFSETQ. The CDR3 consists of 14 residues. CDR3 DNA sequence: TGCGCCAGCAGCACATCCCGGGCCGGGGAGACCCAGTACTTC. Protein sequence: CASSTSRAGETQYF.

In the case of this clone: Sequence at one end of the junction differs from germline and may be a read error. The chain recombines TRBV2 with TRBJ2-5, with 10 nucleotides matching TRBD2. Germline values: CDR1 SNHLY, CDR2 FYNNEI. This CDR3 has 15 residues. CDR3 protein: CASSEAGGLRETQYF. The CDR3 coding sequence is TGCGCCAGCAGTGAAGCGGGAGGGCTCAGGGAGACCCAGTACTTC.

This chain uses TRBV19 with TRBJ2-1, with TRBD1 identical over 8 bases. J gave up 8 bases and V 4 bases, and 7 bases lay outside the gene matches. Germline lookup yields CDR1 LNHDA and CDR2 SQIVND (reference sequence). The CDR3 is 14 residues long. Written as DNA, the CDR3 is TGTGCCAGTAGTAGGACAGGGTTTTCGGATGAGCAGTTCTTC. It codes for CASSRTGFSDEQFF.

Notes on this clone: This sample includes further DNA sequences coding for the same CDR3. V usage is TRBV12-3 or TRBV12-4 and J usage is TRBJ1-1; tentative D call: TRBD1 (6 bases). Trimming shortened V by 3 bases and J by 1 base, and 6 bases separated the two germline ends. CDR3 length: 13 residues. The CDR3 here is CASSLTGNTEAFF. The CDR3 nucleotides are TGTGCCAGCAGTTTGACAGGGAACACTGAAGCTTTCTTT.

The chain recombines TRBV30 with TRBJ1-4; tentatively, D is TRBD1 (6 bases). The CDR3 spans 13 residues. The V end was cut by 6 bases, the J end by 5 bases, with 13 bases between. Germline V gene lookup returns CDR1 GTSNPN and CDR2 SVGIG (reference sequence). CDR3 in amino acids: CACPGALNEKLFF. The CDR3 DNA reads as TGTGCCTGTCCGGGGGCTCTCAATGAAAAACTGTTTTTT.

V usage is TRBV6-8 and J usage is TRBJ1-1, with D perhaps TRBD1 (5 bases). This CDR3 is built from 14 residues. Germline values: CDR1 MNHGY, CDR2 SAAAGT. V lost 7 bases, J lost 2 bases, and 14 bases lay in between. CDR3 loop: CASNVLGGNTEAFF. CDR3 coding DNA: TGTGCCAGCAACGTCCTTGGGGGAAACACTGAAGCTTTCTTT.

This chain joins TRBV3-1 (or the pseudogene TRBV3-2) and TRBJ1-2, with D possibly TRBD1 on 5 matching bases. Trimming cost V 5 bases and J 4 bases, with 11 bases left between them. Per germline, CDR1 LGHDT and CDR2 YNNKEL (reference sequence). This CDR3 is 13 amino acids long. In DNA, the CDR3 is TGTGCCAGCAGCTCTGAACAGGTCTATGGCTACACCTTC. This encodes CASSSEQVYGYTF.

CDR3 nucleotide sequence: TGTGCCAGCAGCTTAGCGGGAGAGGACTACGAGCAGTACTTC. Protein: CASSLAGEDYEQYF. The V gene is TRBV6-5, the J gene TRBJ2-7, with 9 bases identical to TRBD2. V shed 6 bases and J 3 bases; nucleotides not matched to a gene: 6. The CDR3 length is 14 residues. CDR1 and CDR2 from the germline V gene are MNHEY and SVGAGI.

The chain joins TRBV9 to TRBJ2-3, with 8 bases fitting TRBD2. This CDR3 has 16 residues. Germline values: CDR1 SGDLS, CDR2 YYNGEE. Trimming removed 0 bases from V and 4 bases from J; junction bases left unmatched: 7. The CDR3 bases are TGTGCCAGCAGCGTAGCAAGCGGGAGAGGGTCAGATACGCAGTATTTT. Its protein is CASSVASGRGSDTQYF.

The chain uses TRBV9 and TRBJ1-2; D remains unclear. Trimming removed 4 bases from V and 4 bases from J, with 14 bases in between. The CDR3 consists of 14 residues. From germline, CDR1 is SGDLS and CDR2 YYNGEE. The CDR3 DNA is TGTGCCAGCAGCCCAGACGGTTGGTCCTATGGCTACACCTTC. Residues: CASSPDGWSYGYTF.

The chain couples TRBV5-5 to TRBJ2-7; no reliable D call. CDR1 is SGHKS and CDR2 is YYEKEE in the germline V gene (reference sequence). Trimming took 1 base from V and 0 from J, leaving 14 bases between them. The CDR3 runs 16 residues. The CDR3 nucleotides are TGTGCCAGCAGCTTGTTCGGTACGGATAGCTCCTACGAGCAGTACTTC. Protein: CASSLFGTDSSYEQYF.

The genes are TRBV21-1 and TRBJ1-2; the D segment call TRBD1 is taken from the table without a DNA check. TRBV21-1 is marked as a pseudogene. This CDR3 spans 16 amino acids. The CDR3 coding sequence is TGTGCCAGCAGACCACCCAGGGCCCGGGTATTCGGTGGCTACACCTTC. This encodes CASRPPRARVFGGYTF.

The chain couples TRBV6-4 to TRBJ1-5; a weak D match, TRBD1 (6 bases). The V end lost 5 bases, the J end lost 0 bases, and 23 bases lay between the germline ends. CDR3 size: 19 residues. CDR1 MRHNA and CDR2 SNTAGT come from the germline V gene. The CDR3 DNA reads as TGTGCCAGCAGTCTCCTAATACCCCGACAGGAGAATAGCAATCAGCCCCAGCATTTT. Its translation is CASSLLIPRQENSNQPQHF.

V is TRBV28 and J is TRBJ2-3; perhaps TRBD2 as D (6 bases). This CDR3 is built from 14 residues. Germline-derived CDR1 and CDR2 are MDHEN and SYDVKM. The ends were cut back, 4 bases at V and 8 bases at J, with 16 bases in the middle. DNA of the CDR3: TGTGCCAGCAGTTCCGGGAGCGTATCGGGTACGCAGTATTTT. It codes for CASSSGSVSGTQYF. The full variable domain, with the rest looked up from reference TRBV28 and TRBJ2-3, is DVKVTQSSRYLVKRTGEKVFLECVQDMDHENMFWYRQDPGLGLRLIYFSYDVKMKEKGDIPEGYSVSREKKERFSLILESASTNQTSMYLCASSSGSVSGTQYFGPGTRLTVL.

J is TRBJ1-1 and V is TRBV14; tentative D call: TRBD1 (5 bases). Germline V lookup: CDR1 SGHDN, CDR2 FVKESK. V lost 4 bases, J lost 1 base, and 16 bases lay in between. The CDR3 is 16 residues long. CDR3 residues: CASSLRGVSRNTEAFF. As DNA, the CDR3 is TGTGCCAGCAGCCTAAGAGGGGTTTCAAGGAACACTGAAGCTTTCTTT.

V usage is TRBV7-9 and J usage is TRBJ1-1; TRBD1 might be the D (5 bases). This CDR3 spans 13 amino acids. CDR1 and CDR2 (germline): SEHNR, FQNEAQ (reference sequence). V gave up 4 bases and J gave up 6 bases, with 12 bases separating them. As DNA, the CDR3 is TGTGCCAGCAGCTCGAAACCAGGGTCTGAAGCTTTCTTT. Protein product: CASSSKPGSEAFF.

The chain uses TRBV2 and TRBJ1-4, with D unresolved. The CDR3 loop spans 14 amino acids. Trimming took 1 base from V and 8 from J, leaving 11 bases between them. The germline CDR1 and CDR2 sequences are SNHLY and FYNNEI. CDR3 residues: CASSEGRVREKLFF. In DNA form, the CDR3 reads TGTGCCAGCAGTGAAGGGAGGGTGCGGGAAAAACTGTTTTTT.

This clone turned up a few times. The chain joins TRBV2 to TRBJ1-2; D not resolved. Trimming stripped 8 bases from V and 6 bases from J, with 16 bases between. CDR3 length equals 13 residues. Germline V lookup: CDR1 SNHLY, CDR2 FYNNEI. CDR3 nucleotides: TGTGCCAGCCAAGCAGAGCCTGAGGATGGCTACACCTTC. Translation: CASQAEPEDGYTF.

This chain joins TRBV7-9 and TRBJ2-4; 8 positions match TRBD1. The germline gives CDR1 SEHNR, CDR2 FQNEAQ (reference sequence). V dropped 5 bases and J dropped 0; count of bases not matched to a gene: 0. The CDR3 has 14 residues. CDR3 nucleotides: TGTGCCAGCAGCACAGGGGGAGCCAAAAACATTCAGTACTTC. It is translated as CASSTGGAKNIQYF.

The V call is TRBV30, the J call TRBJ2-7; a possible D gene is TRBD1 (5 bases). The V end was cut by 5 bases, the J end by 3 bases, with 14 bases between. Germline V lookup: CDR1 GTSNPN, CDR2 SVGIG (reference sequence). This CDR3 comprises 13 residues. The chain's CDR3 is CAWGKTVYYEQYF. The CDR3, as DNA: TGTGCCTGGGGGAAGACAGTGTACTACGAGCAGTACTTC.

The chain combines TRBV19 with TRBJ2-1, with 11 bases matching TRBD2. The CDR3 contains 16 residues. V lost 4 bases to trimming and J lost 3 bases; unmatched junction nucleotides: 5. Germline V gene data show CDR1 as LNHDA and CDR2 as SQIVND (reference sequence). The CDR3 spells CASSTVTSGNYNEQFF. CDR3 bases: TGTGCCAGTAGTACTGTGACTAGCGGGAACTACAATGAGCAGTTCTTC.

This chain links TRBV7-7 with TRBJ2-1, with TRBD2 identical over 9 bases. Germline assignment: CDR1 SSHAT and CDR2 FNYEAQ (reference sequence). V shed 5 bases and J 6 bases; nucleotides not matched to a gene: 8. The CDR3 is 15 residues long. The CDR3 DNA reads TGTGCCAGCAGCCCCGGTGCGGGAGGGCCCAATGAGCAGTTCTTC. This codes for CASSPGAGGPNEQFF.

The gene calls are TRBV13 and TRBJ1-2, with 10 bases that match TRBD1. The CDR3 has 15 residues. CDR1 is PRHDT, CDR2 FYEKMQ, per germline (reference sequence). Trimming removed 0 bases from V and 3 bases from J; junction bases left unmatched: 1. CDR3 sequence reads: CASSLGTGGDYGYTF. CDR3 nucleotide sequence: TGTGCCAGCAGCTTAGGGACAGGGGGCGACTATGGCTACACCTTC.